This T cell receptor beta chain was obtained from a study of blood T cell repertoires in COVID-19. The CDR3 has 14 amino acids. The V gene's germline CDR1 is SGHNT and CDR2 YYREEE (reference sequence). Trimming at V came to 4 bases and at J to 6 bases, leaving 8 bases not matched to a gene. Clones were read by immunoSEQ multiplex PCR, and TCRdb kept only the in-frame ones, dropping some. The table lists hundreds of thousands of clones, around 85% of them singletons. The V call is TRBV5-4, the J call TRBJ1-2, with TRBD1 matching 8 bases. This TCR was sampled from a man between 50 and 59 years old with COVID-19, enrolled during active disease. The specimen sequenced was peripheral blood. The CDR3 is CASSPKGQGDGYTF. CDR3 coding DNA: TGTGCCAGCAGCCCAAAAGGACAGGGCGATGGCTACACCTTC. Full variable domain (remainder filled in from reference TRBV5-4 and TRBJ1-2): ETGVTQSPTHLIKTRGQQVTLRCSSQSGHNTVSWYQQALGQGPQFIFQYYREEENGRGNFPPRFSGLQFPNYSSELNVNALELDDSALYLCASSPKGQGDGYTFGSGTRLTVV.